This entry is about one T cell receptor (beta chain). This sample is part of a study of T cell responses to AZD1222 COVID-19 vaccine. Measured with immunoSEQ multiplex PCR; TCRdb has only the in-frame clones, and not every one. The data show about 150,000 clones, with roughly 90% seen just once and under 4% held by the top ten. Per germline, CDR1 SGHAT and CDR2 FQNNGV. The CDR3 loop spans 16 amino acids. Trimming removed 3 bases at V and 0 bases at J, with 13 bases between. The rearrangement links TRBV11-2 to TRBJ2-3, with D unclear. The receptor's source is an adult who received the AZD1222 COVID-19 vaccine. Sample: peripheral blood, taken 28 days after the second AZD1222 dose. CDR3 region: CASSFVQLISTDTQYF. The CDR3 bases are TGTGCCAGCAGCTTTGTACAGCTGATTAGCACAGATACGCAGTATTTT.